This TCR beta chain emerged from a study of OX40 agonist ivuxolimab in advanced cancers. The V gene's germline CDR1 is GTSNPN and CDR2 SVGIG (reference sequence). The CDR3 totals 10 residues. The method was immunoSEQ multiplex PCR; TCRdb's version includes in-frame clones alone and lacks a portion of them. The sample consists of 80,000 to 95,000 clones, under 90% of them appearing once. The J gene is TRBJ1-1, the V gene TRBV30; D gene ambiguous. The material sequenced was CD4+ or CD8+ T cells sorted from blood, taken in a trial of the OX40 agonist ivuxolimab. This receptor was identified in an adult with an advanced solid tumor such as melanoma, head and neck, liver or kidney cancer. CDR3 sequence: CAVRSGSAFF. Written as DNA, the CDR3 is TGTGCTGTTAGATCTGGTTCGGCTTTCTTT.